This T cell receptor beta chain is from a study of cytomegalovirus exposure and HLA in healthy donors. At the level of the study: Approximately 170 million T cells yielded 110 million or so unique TCR beta sequences in earlier analysis.

The CDR3 is 13 amino acids. Germline V lookup: CDR1 SGHTA, CDR2 FQGTGA. The ends were cut back, 5 bases at V and 2 bases at J, with 8 bases in the middle. PCR used 60 Vbeta primers and 13 Jbeta primers. Clones were read by immunoSEQ multiplex PCR, and TCRdb kept only the in-frame ones, dropping some. The table lists some 130,000 clones, roughly 75% of them singletons. The chain has TRBV7-3 and TRBJ2-3, with a tentative D call TRBD1 (6 bases). The sequence derives from a man aged 25-45 years in good health. Sequencing input: PBMCs. The chain's CDR3 is CASSPGHTDTQYF. The CDR3 nucleotides read TGTGCCAGCAGCCCGGGACACACAGATACGCAGTATTTT.